Described below is a single T cell receptor (beta chain) sequence and its context. Its antigen is currently unknown. This sample stems from a study of blood T cells in healthy people across ages. Study information: Template switching picked up about one barcoded beta molecule for each two T cells. General study findings and limits: CMV status of donors was unknown, possibly confounding expanded clonotype changes. Naive T cell percentage and TCR beta diversity correlated strongly.

The ends lost 4 bases at V and 5 bases at J; junction bases unmatched: 7. CDR1 is SNHLY, CDR2 FYNNEI, per germline. This CDR3 spans 15 amino acids. Alongside a J-beta primer mix, a sample-barcoded 5' primer served in a second PCR lasting 7 to 11 cycles. Each cDNA molecule received a tag from a template-switch adaptor that had 12 random nucleotides. Each CDR3 protein is one row after TCRdb ran MiXCR on the 5' RACE reads. This sample yields roughly 1,800,000 distinct CDR3 sequences, of which around 48% are seen a single time; roughly 2% belongs to the top ten. The chain joins TRBV2 to TRBJ2-3; 9 bases align to TRBD2. The receptor was derived from a woman aged 40 to 55 in good health. Sequenced: blood. The CDR3 DNA is TGTGCCAGCAGTGCGACTAGCGGAGTGGGAGATACGCAGTATTTT. Translating gives CASSATSGVGDTQYF.